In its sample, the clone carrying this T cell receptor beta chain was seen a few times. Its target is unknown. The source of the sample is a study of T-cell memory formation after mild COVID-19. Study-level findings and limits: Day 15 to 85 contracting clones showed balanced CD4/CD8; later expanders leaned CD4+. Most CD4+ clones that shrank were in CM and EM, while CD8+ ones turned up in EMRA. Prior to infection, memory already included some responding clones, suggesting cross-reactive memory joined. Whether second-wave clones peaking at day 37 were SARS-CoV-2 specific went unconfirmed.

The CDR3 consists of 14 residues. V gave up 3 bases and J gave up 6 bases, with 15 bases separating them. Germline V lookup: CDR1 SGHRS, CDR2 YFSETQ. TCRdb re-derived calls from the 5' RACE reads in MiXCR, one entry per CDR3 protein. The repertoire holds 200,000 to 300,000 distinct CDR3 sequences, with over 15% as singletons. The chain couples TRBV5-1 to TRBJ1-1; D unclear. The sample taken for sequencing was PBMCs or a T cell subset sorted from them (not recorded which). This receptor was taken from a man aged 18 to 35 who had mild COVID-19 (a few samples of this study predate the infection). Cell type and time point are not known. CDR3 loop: CASSSGPGGAEAFF. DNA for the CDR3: TGCGCCAGCAGCTCAGGACCGGGTGGGGCTGAAGCTTTCTTT.